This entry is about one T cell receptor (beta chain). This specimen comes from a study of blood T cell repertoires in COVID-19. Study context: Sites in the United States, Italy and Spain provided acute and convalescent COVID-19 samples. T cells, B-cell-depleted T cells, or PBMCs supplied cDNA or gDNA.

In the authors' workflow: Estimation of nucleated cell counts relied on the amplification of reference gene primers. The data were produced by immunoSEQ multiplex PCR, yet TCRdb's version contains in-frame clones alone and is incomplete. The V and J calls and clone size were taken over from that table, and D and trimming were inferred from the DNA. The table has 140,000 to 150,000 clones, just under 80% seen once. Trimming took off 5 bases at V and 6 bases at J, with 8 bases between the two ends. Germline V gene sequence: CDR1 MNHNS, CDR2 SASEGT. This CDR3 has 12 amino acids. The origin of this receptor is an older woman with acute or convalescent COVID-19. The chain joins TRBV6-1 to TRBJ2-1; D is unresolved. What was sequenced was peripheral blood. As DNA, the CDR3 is TGTGCCAGCAGTTCTCTCCTCAATGAGCAGTTCTTC. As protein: CASSSLLNEQFF.